One TCR beta chain is described in this entry. This may be a read error: a much more frequent sequence differs by one nucleotide. This sample was taken from a study of T cells in Graves' hyperthyroidism and ophthalmopathy. It was considered stable Graves' hyperthyroidism when ophthalmopathy did not progress within 18 months. Among the patients, aged 18 to 65, hyperthyroidism was newly diagnosed and had lasted under 2 months. Lactation, pregnancy, other autoimmune disease or uncontrolled infection excluded patients. Diagnostic assessment was based on clinical symptoms, serum thyroxine and TRAb, thyroid ultrasound and orbital computed tomography. The CDR3 runs to 17 residues. The germline V gene has CDR1 MGHRA and CDR2 YSYEKL. Trimming cost V 2 bases and J 7 bases; bases outside gene matches: 10. What was amplified from RNA transcripts were TCR beta CDR3 regions. TCR CDR3 regions were first amplified by RT-PCR with HTBI primers. One entry per CDR3 protein results from TCRdb running MiXCR on the multiplex PCR reads. The sample records a few hundred thousand distinct CDR3 sequences, more than 45% being singletons.

The source of this sequence is a young woman with Graves' hyperthyroidism. V gene TRBV4-1 combines with J gene TRBJ2-5; the match to TRBD2 covers 13 bases. Sequenced: peripheral blood or thyroid tissue (not recorded which). The CDR3 loop is CASSQRGLAGALGTQYF. CDR3 coding DNA: TGCGCCAGCAGCCAAAGAGGACTAGCGGGAGCATTGGGGACCCAGTACTTC.